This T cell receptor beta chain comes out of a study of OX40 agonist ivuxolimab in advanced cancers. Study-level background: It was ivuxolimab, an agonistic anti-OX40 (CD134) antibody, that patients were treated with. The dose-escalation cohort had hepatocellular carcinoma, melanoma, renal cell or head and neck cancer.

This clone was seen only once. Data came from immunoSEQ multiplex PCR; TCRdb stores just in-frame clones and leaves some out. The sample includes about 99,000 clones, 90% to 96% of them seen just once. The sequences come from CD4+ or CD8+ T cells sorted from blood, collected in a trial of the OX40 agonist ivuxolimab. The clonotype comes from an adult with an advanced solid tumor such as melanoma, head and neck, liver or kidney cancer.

This CDR3 is CASTSPRGYGYTF. The DNA for the CDR3 is TGTGCCAGCACCTCGCCCCGGGGCTATGGCTACACCTTC. The chain joins TRBV28 to TRBJ1-2; D remains unclear. Germline V CDR1 and CDR2: MDHEN, SYDVKM. The CDR3 totals 13 residues. Trimming shortened V by 7 bases and J by 4 bases, and 13 bases separated the two germline ends.